The TCR beta chain described here comes from a study of naive and memory T cell subsets. This CDR3 is built from 15 residues. Trimming stripped 5 bases from V and 15 bases from J, with 26 bases between. General study results and limits: Gini index rose across naive, CM, EM and EMRA in CD4 and CD8. Naive repertoires, especially CD8, held a few larger clonotypes, possibly memory cells re-expressing CD45RA.

Both TRBC1 and TRBC2 were covered by a beta constant-region primer of two equimolar oligonucleotides. Nested alpha and beta constant-region primers with the SP2 primer drove four PCR rounds on ligated cDNA. Each CDR3 protein is one row after TCRdb ran MiXCR on the UMI-ligation and nested PCR reads. The sample contains roughly 100,000 distinct CDR3 sequences, approximately 10% of which appear only once. Regarding this clonotype: The antigen is undetermined.

Overnight CMV lysate stimulation of fresh PBMCs defined donor CMV status by CD4+ IFNgamma. Four subsets defined by CD45RA and CD27 were sorted after CD3, CD4, CD8 and live/dead staining. Sequenced sample: naive CD4+ T cells from blood. The chain has TRBV12-3 or TRBV12-4 and TRBJ2-1; D is possibly TRBD2 (6 bases). The clonotype comes from a human donor in good health. The CDR3 region has the DNA TGTGCCAGCAGTCATGCCGCGGGACTTCGCCCCTTCGGGTTCTTC. This codes for CASSHAAGLRPFGFF.